This T cell receptor beta chain emerged from a study of OX40 agonist ivuxolimab in advanced cancers. Looking at the study overall: Males comprised 82.7% of the group, whose mean age was approximately 60 years (range 23 to 79).

Assay: immunoSEQ multiplex PCR; the TCRdb copy retains only in-frame clones and omits some. The sample lists 55,000 to 75,000 clones; roughly nine tenths were seen once. The CDR3 spans 13 residues. CDR1 is MNHEY and CDR2 is SVGAGI in the germline V gene. Trimming shortened V by 0 bases and J by 6 bases, and 8 bases separated the two germline ends. The chain employs TRBV6-5 and TRBJ1-1; D is unclear. The origin of this receptor is an adult with an advanced solid tumor such as melanoma, head and neck, liver or kidney cancer. This material consisted of CD4+ or CD8+ T cells sorted from blood, taken in a trial of the OX40 agonist ivuxolimab. CDR3 protein: CASSYSGEAEAFF. The DNA of the CDR3 is TGTGCCAGCAGTTACTCGGGTGAGGCTGAAGCTTTCTTT.